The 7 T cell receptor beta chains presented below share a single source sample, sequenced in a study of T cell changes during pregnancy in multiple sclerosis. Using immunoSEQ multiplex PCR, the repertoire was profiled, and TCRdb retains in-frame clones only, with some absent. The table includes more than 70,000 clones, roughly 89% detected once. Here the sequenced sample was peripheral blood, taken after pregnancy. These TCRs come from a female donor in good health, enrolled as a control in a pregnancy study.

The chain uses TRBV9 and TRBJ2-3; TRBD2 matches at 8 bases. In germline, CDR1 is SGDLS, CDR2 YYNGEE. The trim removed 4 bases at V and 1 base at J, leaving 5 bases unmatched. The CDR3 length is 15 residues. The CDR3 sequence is CASSFSSGGTDTQYF. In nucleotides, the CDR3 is TGTGCCAGCAGCTTTAGTAGCGGGGGCACAGATACGCAGTATTTT.

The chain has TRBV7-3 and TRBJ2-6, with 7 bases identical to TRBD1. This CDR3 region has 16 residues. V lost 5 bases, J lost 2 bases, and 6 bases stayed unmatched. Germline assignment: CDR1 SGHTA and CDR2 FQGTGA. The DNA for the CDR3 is TGTGCCAGCAGCGACTACAGGGGCACTGGGGCCAACGTCCTGACTTTC. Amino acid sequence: CASSDYRGTGANVLTF.

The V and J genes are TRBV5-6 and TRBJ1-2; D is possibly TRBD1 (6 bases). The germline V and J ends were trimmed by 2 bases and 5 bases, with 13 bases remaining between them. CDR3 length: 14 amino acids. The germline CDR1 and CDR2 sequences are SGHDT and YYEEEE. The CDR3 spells CASSFGQSGYGYTF. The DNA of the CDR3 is TGTGCCAGCAGCTTTGGACAGAGCGGATATGGCTACACCTTC.

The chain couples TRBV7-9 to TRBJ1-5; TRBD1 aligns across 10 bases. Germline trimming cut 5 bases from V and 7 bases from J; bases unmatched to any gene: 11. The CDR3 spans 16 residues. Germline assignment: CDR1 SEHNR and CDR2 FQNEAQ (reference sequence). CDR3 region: CASSPGTGAPSQPQHF. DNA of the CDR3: TGTGCCAGCAGCCCCGGGACAGGGGCTCCATCCCAGCCCCAGCATTTT. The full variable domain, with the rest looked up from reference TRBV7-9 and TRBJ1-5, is DTGVSQNPRHKITKRGQNVTFRCDPISEHNRLYWYRQTLGQGPEFLTYFQNEAQLEKSRLLSDRFSAERPKGSFSTLEIQRTEQGDSAMYLCASSPGTGAPSQPQHFGDGTRLSIL.

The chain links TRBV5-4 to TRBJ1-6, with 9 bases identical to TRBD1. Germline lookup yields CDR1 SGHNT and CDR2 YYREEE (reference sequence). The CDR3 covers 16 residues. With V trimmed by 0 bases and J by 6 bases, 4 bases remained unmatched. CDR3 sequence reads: CASSLGTGAINSPLHF. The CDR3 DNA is TGTGCCAGCAGCTTGGGGACAGGGGCGATTAATTCACCCCTCCACTTT.

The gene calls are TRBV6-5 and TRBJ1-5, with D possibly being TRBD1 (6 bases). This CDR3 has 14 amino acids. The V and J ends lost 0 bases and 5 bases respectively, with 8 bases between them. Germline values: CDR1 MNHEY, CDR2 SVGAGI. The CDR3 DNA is TGTGCCAGCAGTTACTCGGGGACACATCAGCCCCAGCATTTT. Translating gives CASSYSGTHQPQHF.

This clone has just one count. DNA of the CDR3: TGTGCCAGTGGGACAGGTCCTGAAGCTTTCTTT. As protein: CASGTGPEAFF. J is TRBJ1-1 and V is TRBV19, with 8 bases that match TRBD1. CDR3 length: 11 residues. Germline V gene lookup returns CDR1 LNHDA and CDR2 SQIVND (reference sequence). Losses at the gene ends were 8 bases for V and 6 bases for J; bases not matched to a gene: 2. The full variable domain, its missing parts supplied by reference TRBV19 and TRBJ1-1, is DGGITQSPKYLFRKEGQNVTLSCEQNLNHDAMYWYRQDPGQGLRLIYYSQIVNDFQKGDIAEGYSVSREKKESFPLTVTSAQKNPTAFYLCASGTGPEAFFGQGTRLTVV.